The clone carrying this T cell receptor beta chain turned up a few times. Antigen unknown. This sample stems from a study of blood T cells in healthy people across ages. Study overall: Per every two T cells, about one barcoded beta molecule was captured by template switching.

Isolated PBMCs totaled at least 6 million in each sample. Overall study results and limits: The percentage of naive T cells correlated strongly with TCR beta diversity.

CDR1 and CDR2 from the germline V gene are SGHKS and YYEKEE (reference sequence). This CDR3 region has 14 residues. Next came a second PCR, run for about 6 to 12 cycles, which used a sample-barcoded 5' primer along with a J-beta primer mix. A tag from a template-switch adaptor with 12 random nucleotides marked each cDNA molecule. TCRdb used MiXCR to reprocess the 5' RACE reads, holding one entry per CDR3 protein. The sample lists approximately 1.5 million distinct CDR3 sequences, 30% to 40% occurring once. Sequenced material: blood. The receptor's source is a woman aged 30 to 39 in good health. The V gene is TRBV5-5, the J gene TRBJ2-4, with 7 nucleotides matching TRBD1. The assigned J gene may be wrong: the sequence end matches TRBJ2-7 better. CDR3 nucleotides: TGTGCCAGCAGCTGGGGGACAGACAAAACCGAGCAGTACTTC. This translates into CASSWGTDKTEQYF.